This T cell receptor (beta chain) originates from a study of shared clonotypes between healthy human individuals. In the study overall: A few men and a couple of women, aged 18 to 49, were donors.

All donors qualified as healthy HIV-negative adults and had experienced no recent acute infections or vaccinations. The table came from immunoSEQ multiplex PCR; TCRdb's copy has only in-frame clones and leaves some out. The table shows about 470,000 clones, with 70% to 80% occurring only once. The V gene's germline CDR1 is MNHEY and CDR2 SVGAGI. V gave up 0 bases and J gave up 10 bases, with 12 bases separating them. This CDR3 spans 13 amino acids. The sequence was obtained from a middle-aged woman in good health. Some clones in this sample may be carry-over from other donors' samples. The V gene is TRBV6-5, the J gene TRBJ1-1; D uncertain. Sequenced: PBMCs. The CDR3 reads CASSYSGRVVAFF. CDR3 coding DNA: TGTGCCAGCAGTTACTCGGGCAGAGTCGTAGCTTTCTTT.